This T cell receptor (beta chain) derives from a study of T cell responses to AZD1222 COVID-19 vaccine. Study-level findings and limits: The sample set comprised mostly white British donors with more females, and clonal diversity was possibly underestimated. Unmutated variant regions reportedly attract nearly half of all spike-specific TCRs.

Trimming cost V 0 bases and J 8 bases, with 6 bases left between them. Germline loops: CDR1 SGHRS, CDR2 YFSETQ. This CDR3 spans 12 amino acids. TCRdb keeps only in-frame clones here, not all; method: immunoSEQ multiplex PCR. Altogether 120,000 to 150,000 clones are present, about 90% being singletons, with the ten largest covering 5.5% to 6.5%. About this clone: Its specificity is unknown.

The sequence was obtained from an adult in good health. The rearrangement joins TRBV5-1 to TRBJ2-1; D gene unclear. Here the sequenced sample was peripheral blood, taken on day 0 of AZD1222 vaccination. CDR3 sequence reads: CASSLDGHEQFF. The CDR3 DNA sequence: TGCGCCAGCAGCTTGGACGGTCATGAGCAGTTCTTC.